This T cell receptor (beta chain) was documented in a study of shared clonotypes between healthy human individuals. Whole-study context: Samples came from a couple of female and three male donors aged 18 to 49.

Deep was the level used in running the assay. Data came from immunoSEQ multiplex PCR; TCRdb stores just in-frame clones and leaves some out. Among approximately 1.4 million clones listed, 95% to 99% were seen once. About this clone itself: The antigen remains undetermined.

Overall study findings and caveats: Generally, naive subsets (rather than memory subsets) showed larger estimated richness.

This clonotype originated in a man aged 25-45 years in good health. Sequencing was done on a sample of naive CD4+ T cells sorted from blood. Subset: CD45RA+ positively selected.

In DNA, the CDR3 is TGTGCCAGCAGTGATGGGACCTTTTCAGGCAATGAGCAGTTCTTC. It yields the protein CASSDGTFSGNEQFF. The gene calls are TRBV28 and TRBJ2-1; D tentatively fits TRBD1 or TRBD2 (5 bases each). Between the trimmed V and J ends, which lost 5 bases and 6 bases, there was a span of 17 bases. Germline CDR1 and CDR2: MDHEN and SYDVKM. The CDR3 is 15 amino acids.